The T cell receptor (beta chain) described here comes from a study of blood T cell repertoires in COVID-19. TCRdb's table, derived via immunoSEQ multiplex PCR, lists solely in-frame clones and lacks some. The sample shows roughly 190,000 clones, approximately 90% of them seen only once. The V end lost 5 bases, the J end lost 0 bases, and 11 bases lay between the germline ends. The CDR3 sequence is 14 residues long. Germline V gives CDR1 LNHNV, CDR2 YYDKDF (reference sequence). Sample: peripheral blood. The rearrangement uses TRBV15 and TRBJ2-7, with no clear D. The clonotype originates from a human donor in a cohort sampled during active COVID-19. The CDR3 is CATSPMSGSYEQYF. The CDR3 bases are TGTGCCACCAGCCCGATGTCCGGCTCCTACGAGCAGTACTTC.